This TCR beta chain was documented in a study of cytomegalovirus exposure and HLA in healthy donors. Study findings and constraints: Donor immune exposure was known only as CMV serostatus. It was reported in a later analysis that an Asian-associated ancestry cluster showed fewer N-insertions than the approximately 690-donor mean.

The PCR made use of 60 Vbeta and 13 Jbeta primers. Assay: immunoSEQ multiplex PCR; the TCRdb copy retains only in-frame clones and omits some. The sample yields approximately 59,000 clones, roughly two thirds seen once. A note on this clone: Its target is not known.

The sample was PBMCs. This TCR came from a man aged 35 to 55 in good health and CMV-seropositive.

The CDR3 DNA sequence: TGCGCCAGCAGCTTAATCGGGACTATGAAAGTCGATGAGCAGTTCTTC. The encoded protein is CASSLIGTMKVDEQFF. This chain connects TRBV5-1 to TRBJ2-1, with TRBD2 matching over 7 bases. The CDR3 is 16 residues long. The germline gives CDR1 SGHRS, CDR2 YFSETQ. V shed 2 bases, J shed 8 bases, and the junction held 13 bases outside the gene matches.